The 20 T cell receptor beta chains reported below all come from one sample, sequenced in a study of monozygotic twins with inflammatory bowel disease. Reprocessing the 5' RACE reads, TCRdb reports a single entry for every CDR3 protein and omits DNA. This sample's clone table lists fewer than 550,000 distinct CDR3 sequences. Sequenced: blood. The receptors come from a human donor with ulcerative colitis or Crohn's disease, or a healthy co-twin of an affected twin (not recorded which).

This rearrangement joins TRBV3-1 to TRBJ1-4; TCRdb names TRBD1, which stays unverified in the absence of DNA. This CDR3 contains 13 residues. The germline V gene encodes CDR1 LGHDT and CDR2 YNNKEL (reference sequence). CDR3 sequence: CASSPFGTEKLFF.

The chain combines TRBV10-3 with TRBJ2-1; TCRdb's D call, TRBD1, is unchecked because there is no DNA. The CDR3 is 15 residues long. CDR1 is ENHRY, CDR2 SYGVKD, per germline. The CDR3 here is CAISETGTGYNEQFF.

V and J are TRBV2 and TRBJ2-1. Looked up from germline, CDR1 is SNHLY and CDR2 is FYNNEI. This CDR3 is 15 amino acids long. CDR3 residues: CASSPQTRRDNEQFF.

This chain joins TRBV12-3 or TRBV12-4 and TRBJ2-7; TCRdb indicates TRBD2, and absent DNA this call remains unverified. CDR3 length: 14 residues. The CDR3 sequence is CASTHGRVDYEQYF.

V is TRBV7-9 and J is TRBJ1-5; TCRdb's D call of TRBD1 is untestable without DNA. This CDR3 has 14 amino acids. From germline, CDR1 is SEHNR and CDR2 FQNEAQ (reference sequence). The CDR3 sequence: CASSLSGGNQPQHF.

V and J are TRBV20-1 and TRBJ2-3; the TRBD2 assignment by TCRdb is unverifiable without DNA. From germline, CDR1 is DFQATT and CDR2 SNEGSKA (reference sequence). The CDR3 is made up of 14 amino acids. The CDR3 spells CSGSPAGEVDTQYF.

V and J are TRBV19 and TRBJ2-7; the D call from TCRdb, TRBD1, cannot be confirmed without DNA. This CDR3 is 11 amino acids long. Per the germline V gene, CDR1 is LNHDA and CDR2 is SQIVND (reference sequence). CDR3 protein: CASSRGVEQYF. Together with reference TRBV19 and TRBJ2-7, the CDR3 gives the full variable domain: DGGITQSPKYLFRKEGQNVTLSCEQNLNHDAMYWYRQDPGQGLRLIYYSQIVNDFQKGDIAEGYSVSREKKESFPLTVTSAQKNPTAFYLCASSRGVEQYFGPGTRLTVT.

The chain recombines TRBV5-1 with TRBJ2-2. The germline V gene has CDR1 SGHRS and CDR2 YFSETQ. This CDR3 is built from 13 residues. The CDR3 loop reads CASSYGHPGELFF.

The V call is TRBV3-1, the J call TRBJ2-1. This CDR3 comprises 16 residues. CDR1 is LGHDT, CDR2 YNNKEL, per germline (reference sequence). The CDR3 region is CASSQDRRYYYNEQFF.

This chain links TRBV3-1 with TRBJ2-1; TCRdb proposes TRBD1, but this gene call is untestable without DNA. Germline loops: CDR1 LGHDT, CDR2 YNNKEL (reference sequence). This CDR3 has 15 residues. The CDR3 spells CASSHYRGLGNEQFF.

V and J are TRBV28 and TRBJ2-2. The CDR3 extends over 16 amino acids. Germline CDR1 MDHEN, CDR2 SYDVKM. The CDR3 loop reads CASSLLTLRNTGELFF.

This chain connects TRBV6-1 to TRBJ1-1; without DNA, the TCRdb call of TRBD1 cannot be checked. Germline CDR1 and CDR2: MNHNS and SASEGT. The CDR3 length is 16 residues. The CDR3: CASSDRGQMGRSEAFF.

The chain combines TRBV18 with TRBJ1-1. The CDR3 spans 14 residues. Germline V gene data show CDR1 as KGHSH and CDR2 as LQKENI. CDR3 loop: CASSLQSTETEAFF.

This rearrangement joins TRBV6-2 or TRBV6-3 to TRBJ1-1; checking the TCRdb D call of TRBD1 is not possible without DNA. Germline assignment: CDR1 MNHEY and CDR2 SVGEGT. The CDR3 runs 16 residues. The CDR3 here is CASSPTDRGRDTEAFF.

The chain employs TRBV18 and TRBJ2-7; the TCRdb D gene call, TRBD1, has no DNA to confirm it. The CDR3 length is 13 residues. Germline values: CDR1 KGHSH, CDR2 LQKENI. The chain's CDR3 is CASSPRGQDEQYF.

The gene calls are TRBV5-1 and TRBJ2-5; TCRdb picks TRBD1, but there is no DNA to check that call. Looked up from germline, CDR1 is SGHRS and CDR2 is YFSETQ. The CDR3 consists of 13 residues. The CDR3 region is CASRHRGETTQYF.

CDR3 amino acids: CASSQPAGTSGDTQYF. This chain joins TRBV4-3 and TRBJ2-3; TCRdb's D call of TRBD2 is untestable without DNA. This CDR3 has 16 residues. Germline CDR1 and CDR2: LGHNA and YSLEER.

The CDR3 sequence: CASSPQKGKRDYGYTF. The V call is TRBV4-3, the J call TRBJ1-2. The CDR3 contains 16 residues. In germline, CDR1 is LGHNA, CDR2 YSLEER.

The chain carries TRBV12-3 or TRBV12-4 and TRBJ2-3; the D call of TRBD2 rests on TCRdb alone, since no DNA is present to check it. The CDR3 covers 17 residues. The CDR3 loop is CASSLARLAGVTDTQYF.

The J gene is TRBJ1-2, the V gene TRBV6-5; as DNA is missing, the TRBD1 call by TCRdb cannot be tested. Germline values: CDR1 MNHEY, CDR2 SVGAGI. CDR3 length: 16 residues. The CDR3 is CASSYSTGQIPYGYTF.